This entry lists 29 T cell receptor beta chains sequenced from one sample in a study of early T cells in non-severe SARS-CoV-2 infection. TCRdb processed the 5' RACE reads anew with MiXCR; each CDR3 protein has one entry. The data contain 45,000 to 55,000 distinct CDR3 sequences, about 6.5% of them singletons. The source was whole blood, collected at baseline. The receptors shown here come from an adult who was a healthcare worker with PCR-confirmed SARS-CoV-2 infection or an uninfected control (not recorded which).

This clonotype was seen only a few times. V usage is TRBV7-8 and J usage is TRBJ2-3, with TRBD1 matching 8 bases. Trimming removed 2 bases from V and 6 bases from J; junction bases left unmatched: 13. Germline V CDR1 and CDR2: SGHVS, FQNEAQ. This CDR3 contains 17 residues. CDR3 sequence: CASSLNRQGRLDDTQYF. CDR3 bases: TGTGCCAGCAGCTTAAACCGACAGGGGCGATTAGACGATACGCAGTATTTT.

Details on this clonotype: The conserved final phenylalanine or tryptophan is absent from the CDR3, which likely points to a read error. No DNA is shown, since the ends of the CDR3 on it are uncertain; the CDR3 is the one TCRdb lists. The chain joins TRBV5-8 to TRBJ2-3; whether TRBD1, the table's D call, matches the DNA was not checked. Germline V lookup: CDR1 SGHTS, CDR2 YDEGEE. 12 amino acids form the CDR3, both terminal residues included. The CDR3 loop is CASRNPGTALQL.

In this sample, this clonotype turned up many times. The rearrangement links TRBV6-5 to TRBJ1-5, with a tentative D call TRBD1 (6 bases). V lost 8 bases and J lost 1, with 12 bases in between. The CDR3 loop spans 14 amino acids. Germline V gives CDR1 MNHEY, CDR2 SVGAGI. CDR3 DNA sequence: TGTGCCAGCGGTCGAGGGGGGAGCAATCAGCCCCAGCATTTT. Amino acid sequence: CASGRGGSNQPQHF.

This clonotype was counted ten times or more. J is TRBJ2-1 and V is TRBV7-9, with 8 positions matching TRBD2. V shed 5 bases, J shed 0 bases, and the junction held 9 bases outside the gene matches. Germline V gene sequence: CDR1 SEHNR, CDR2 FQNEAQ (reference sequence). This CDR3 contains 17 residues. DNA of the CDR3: TGTGCCAGCAGCACGGGGGGGCTAGCGGCCTCCTACAATGAGCAGTTCTTC. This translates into CASSTGGLAASYNEQFF.

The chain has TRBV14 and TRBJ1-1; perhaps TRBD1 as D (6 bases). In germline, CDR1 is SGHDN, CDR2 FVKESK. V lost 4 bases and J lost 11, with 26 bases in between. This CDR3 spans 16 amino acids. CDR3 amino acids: CASSPIGGRILMGAFF. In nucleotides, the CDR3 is TGTGCCAGCAGCCCTATCGGGGGGCGAATACTGATGGGGGCTTTCTTT.

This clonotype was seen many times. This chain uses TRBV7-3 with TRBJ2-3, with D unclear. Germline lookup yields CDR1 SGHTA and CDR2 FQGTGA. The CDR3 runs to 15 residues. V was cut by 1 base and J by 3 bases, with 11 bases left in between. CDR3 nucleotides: TGTGCCAGCAGCTTAATCGTCAGTGGGACAGATACGCAGTATTTT. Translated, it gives CASSLIVSGTDTQYF.

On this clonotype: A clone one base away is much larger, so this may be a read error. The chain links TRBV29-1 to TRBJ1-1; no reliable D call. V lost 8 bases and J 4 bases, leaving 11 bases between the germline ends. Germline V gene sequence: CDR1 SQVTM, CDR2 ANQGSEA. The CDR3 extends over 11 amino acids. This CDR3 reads CSSTRGTEAFF. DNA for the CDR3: TGCAGCTCTACTCGGGGCACTGAAGCTTTCTTT.

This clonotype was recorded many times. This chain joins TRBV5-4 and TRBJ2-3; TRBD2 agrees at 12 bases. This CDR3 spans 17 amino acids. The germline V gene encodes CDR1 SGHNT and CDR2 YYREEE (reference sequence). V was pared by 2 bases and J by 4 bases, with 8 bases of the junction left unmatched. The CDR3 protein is CASSFGTSGLEADTQYF. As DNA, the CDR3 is TGTGCCAGCAGCTTCGGGACTAGCGGGCTCGAGGCAGATACGCAGTATTTT.

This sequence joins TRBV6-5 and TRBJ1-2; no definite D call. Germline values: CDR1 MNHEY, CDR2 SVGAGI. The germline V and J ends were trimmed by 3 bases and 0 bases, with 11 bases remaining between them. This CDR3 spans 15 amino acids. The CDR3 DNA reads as TGTGCCAGCAGTTATGACGGATCGACTAACTATGGCTACACCTTC. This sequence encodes CASSYDGSTNYGYTF.

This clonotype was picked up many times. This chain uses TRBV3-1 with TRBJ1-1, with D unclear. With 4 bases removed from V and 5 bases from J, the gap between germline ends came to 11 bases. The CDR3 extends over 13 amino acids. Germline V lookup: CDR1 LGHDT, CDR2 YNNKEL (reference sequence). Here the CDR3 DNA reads TGTGCCAGCAGCCCTCCTAGGTGGACTGAAGCTTTCTTT. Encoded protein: CASSPPRWTEAFF.

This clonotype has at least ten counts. CDR3: CSARRDRNEKLFF. For the CDR3, the DNA is TGCAGTGCTAGGCGGGACAGAAACGAAAAACTGTTTTTT. The V and J genes are TRBV20-1 and TRBJ1-4, with 7 bases matching TRBD1. This CDR3 is 13 amino acids long. The V gene's germline CDR1 is DFQATT and CDR2 SNEGSKA (reference sequence). V gave up 3 bases and J gave up 8 bases; unmatched junction bases: 6.

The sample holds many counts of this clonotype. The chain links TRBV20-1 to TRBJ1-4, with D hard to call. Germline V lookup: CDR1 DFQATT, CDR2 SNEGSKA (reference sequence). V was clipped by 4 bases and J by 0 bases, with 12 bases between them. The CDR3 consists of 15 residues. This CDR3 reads CSAKGYPATNEKLFF. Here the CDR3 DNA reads TGCAGTGCTAAAGGGTACCCCGCAACTAATGAAAAACTGTTTTTT.

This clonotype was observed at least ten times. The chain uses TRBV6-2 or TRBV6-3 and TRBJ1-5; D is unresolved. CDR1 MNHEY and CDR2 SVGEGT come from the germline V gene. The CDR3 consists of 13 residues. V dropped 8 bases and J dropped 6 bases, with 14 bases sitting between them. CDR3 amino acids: CASGGLSSQPQHF. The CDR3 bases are TGTGCCAGCGGAGGGCTTAGTAGTCAGCCCCAGCATTTT.

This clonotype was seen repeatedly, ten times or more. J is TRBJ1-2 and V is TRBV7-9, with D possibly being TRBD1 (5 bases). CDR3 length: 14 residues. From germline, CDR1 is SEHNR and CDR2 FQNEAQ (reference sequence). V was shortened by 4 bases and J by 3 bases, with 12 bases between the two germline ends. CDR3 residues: CASSSPLTDYGYTF. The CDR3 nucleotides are TGTGCCAGCAGCTCCCCTCTGACAGACTATGGCTACACCTTC. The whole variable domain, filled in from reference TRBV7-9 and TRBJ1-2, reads DTGVSQNPRHKITKRGQNVTFRCDPISEHNRLYWYRQTLGQGPEFLTYFQNEAQLEKSRLLSDRFSAERPKGSFSTLEIQRTEQGDSAMYLCASSSPLTDYGYTFGSGTRLTVV.

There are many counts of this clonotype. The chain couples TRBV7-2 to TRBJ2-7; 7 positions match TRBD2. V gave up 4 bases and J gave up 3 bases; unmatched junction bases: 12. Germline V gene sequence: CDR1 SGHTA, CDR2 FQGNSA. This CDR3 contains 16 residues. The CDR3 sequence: CASSSQFASGGYEQYF. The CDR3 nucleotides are TGTGCCAGCAGCTCCCAGTTTGCATCGGGGGGCTACGAGCAGTACTTC.

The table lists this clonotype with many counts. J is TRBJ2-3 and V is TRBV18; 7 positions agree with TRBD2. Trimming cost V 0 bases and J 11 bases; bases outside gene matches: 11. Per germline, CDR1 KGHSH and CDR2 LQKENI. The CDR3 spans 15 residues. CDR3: CASSPPTVQRGGQYF. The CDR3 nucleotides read TGTGCCAGCTCACCACCCACGGTCCAGCGGGGTGGGCAGTATTTT.

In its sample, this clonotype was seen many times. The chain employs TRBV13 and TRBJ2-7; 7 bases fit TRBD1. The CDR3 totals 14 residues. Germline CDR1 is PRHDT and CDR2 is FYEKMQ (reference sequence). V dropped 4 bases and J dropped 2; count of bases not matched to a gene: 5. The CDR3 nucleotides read TGTGCCAGCAGCTCAAAGACAGGGACCTACGAGCAGTACTTC. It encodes CASSSKTGTYEQYF. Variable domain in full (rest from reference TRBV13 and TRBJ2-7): AAGVIQSPRHLIKEKRETATLKCYPIPRHDTVYWYQQGPGQDPQFLISFYEKMQSDKGSIPDRFSAQQFSDYHSELNMSSLELGDSALYFCASSSKTGTYEQYFGPGTRLTVT.

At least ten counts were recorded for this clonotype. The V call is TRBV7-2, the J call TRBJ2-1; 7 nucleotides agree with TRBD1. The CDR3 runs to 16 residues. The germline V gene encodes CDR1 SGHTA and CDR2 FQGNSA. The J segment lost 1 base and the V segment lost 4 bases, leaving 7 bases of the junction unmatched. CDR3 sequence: CASSSGTGASYNEQFF. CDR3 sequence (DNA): TGTGCCAGCAGCTCCGGCACAGGGGCTTCCTACAATGAGCAGTTCTTC. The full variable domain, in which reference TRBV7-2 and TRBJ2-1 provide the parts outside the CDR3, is GAGVSQSPSNKVTEKGKDVELRCDPISGHTALYWYRQSLGQGLEFLIYFQGNSAPDKSGLPSDRFSAERTGGSVSTLTIQRTQQEDSAVYLCASSSGTGASYNEQFFGPGTRLTVL.

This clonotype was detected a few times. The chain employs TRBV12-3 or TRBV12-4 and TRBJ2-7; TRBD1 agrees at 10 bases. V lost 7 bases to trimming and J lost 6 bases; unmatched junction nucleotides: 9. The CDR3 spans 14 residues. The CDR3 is CASTRSGTGAEQYF. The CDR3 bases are TGTGCCAGCACCAGATCCGGGACAGGGGCCGAGCAGTACTTC.

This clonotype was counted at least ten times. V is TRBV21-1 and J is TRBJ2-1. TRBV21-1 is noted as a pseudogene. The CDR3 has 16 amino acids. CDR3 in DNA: TGTGCCAGCAGCAAAGGTGGACGGTGCTCCTACAATGAGCAGTTCTTC. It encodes CASSKGGRCSYNEQFF.

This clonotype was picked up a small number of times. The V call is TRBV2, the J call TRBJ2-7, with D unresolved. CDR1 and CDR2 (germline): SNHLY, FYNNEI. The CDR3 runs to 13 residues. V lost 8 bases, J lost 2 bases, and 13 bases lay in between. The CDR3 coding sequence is TGTGCCAGCGCTGGATTACCTCCCTACGAGCAGTACTTC. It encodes CASAGLPPYEQYF.

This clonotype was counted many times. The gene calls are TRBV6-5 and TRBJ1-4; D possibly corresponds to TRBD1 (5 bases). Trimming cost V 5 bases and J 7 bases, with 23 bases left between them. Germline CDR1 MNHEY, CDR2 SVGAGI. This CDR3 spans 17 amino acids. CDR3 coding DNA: TGTGCCAGCAGTCCAACCGCTGGGGGAAGGGGTGGTGAAAAACTGTTTTTT. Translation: CASSPTAGGRGGEKLFF.

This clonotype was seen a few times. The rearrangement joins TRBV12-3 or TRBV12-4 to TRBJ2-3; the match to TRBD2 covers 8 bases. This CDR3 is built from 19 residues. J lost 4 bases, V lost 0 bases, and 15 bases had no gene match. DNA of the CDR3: TGTGCCAGCAGTTTAGCCGCCTCCCGACTAGCGCGGGCCCCAGATACGCAGTATTTT. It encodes CASSLAASRLARAPDTQYF.

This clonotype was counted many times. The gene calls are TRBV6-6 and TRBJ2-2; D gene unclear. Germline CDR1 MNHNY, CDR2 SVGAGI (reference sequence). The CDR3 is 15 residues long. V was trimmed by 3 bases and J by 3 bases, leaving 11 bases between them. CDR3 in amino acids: CASSYINLDTGELFF. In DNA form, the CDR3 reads TGTGCCAGCAGTTATATCAACCTAGACACCGGGGAGCTGTTTTTT.

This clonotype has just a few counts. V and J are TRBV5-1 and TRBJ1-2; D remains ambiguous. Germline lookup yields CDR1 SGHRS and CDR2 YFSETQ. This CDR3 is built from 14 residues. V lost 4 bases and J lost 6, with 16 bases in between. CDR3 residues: CASSPPLGRDGYTF. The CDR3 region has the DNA TGCGCCAGCAGCCCCCCCTTGGGAAGGGATGGCTACACCTTC. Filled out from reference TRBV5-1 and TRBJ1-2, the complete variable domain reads KAGVTQTPRYLIKTRGQQVTLSCSPISGHRSVSWYQQTPGQGLQFLFEYFSETQRNKGNFPGRFSGRQFSNSRSEMNVSTLELGDSALYLCASSPPLGRDGYTFGSGTRLTVV.

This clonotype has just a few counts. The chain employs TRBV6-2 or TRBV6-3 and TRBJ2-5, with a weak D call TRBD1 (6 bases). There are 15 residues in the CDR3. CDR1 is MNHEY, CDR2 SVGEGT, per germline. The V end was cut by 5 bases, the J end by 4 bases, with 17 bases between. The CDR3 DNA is TGTGCCAGCAGTGACTGGACAGCGAAAGGAGAGACCCAGTACTTC. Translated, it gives CASSDWTAKGETQYF.

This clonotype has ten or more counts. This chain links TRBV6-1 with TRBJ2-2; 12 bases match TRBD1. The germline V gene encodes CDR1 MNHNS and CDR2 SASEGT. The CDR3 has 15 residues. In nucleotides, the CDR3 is TGTTCCGGGACAGGGGGCGAGGGGAACACCGGGGAGCTGTTTTTT. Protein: CSGTGGEGNTGELFF.

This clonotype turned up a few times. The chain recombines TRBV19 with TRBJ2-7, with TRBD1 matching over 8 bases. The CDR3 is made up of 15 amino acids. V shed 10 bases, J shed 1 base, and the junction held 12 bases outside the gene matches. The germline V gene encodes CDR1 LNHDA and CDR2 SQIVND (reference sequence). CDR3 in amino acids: CATSPGTGGSYEQYF. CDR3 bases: TGTGCCACCTCCCCGGGCACAGGGGGGTCCTACGAGCAGTACTTC.

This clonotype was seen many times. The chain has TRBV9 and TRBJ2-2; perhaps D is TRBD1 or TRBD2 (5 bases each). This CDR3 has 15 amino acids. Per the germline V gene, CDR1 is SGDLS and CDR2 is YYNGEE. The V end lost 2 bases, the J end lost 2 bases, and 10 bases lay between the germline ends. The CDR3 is CASSVGTSNTGELFF. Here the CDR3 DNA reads TGTGCCAGCAGCGTGGGGACCAGTAACACCGGGGAGCTGTTTTTT.